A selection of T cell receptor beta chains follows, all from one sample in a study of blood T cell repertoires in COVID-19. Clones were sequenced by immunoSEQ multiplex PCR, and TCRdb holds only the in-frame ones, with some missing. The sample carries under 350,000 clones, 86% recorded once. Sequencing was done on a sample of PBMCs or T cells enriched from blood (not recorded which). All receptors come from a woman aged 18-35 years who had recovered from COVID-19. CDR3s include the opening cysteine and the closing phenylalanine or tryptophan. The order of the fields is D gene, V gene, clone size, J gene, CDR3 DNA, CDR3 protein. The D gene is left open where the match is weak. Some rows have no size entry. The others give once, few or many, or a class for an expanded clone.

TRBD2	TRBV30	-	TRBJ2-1	TGTGCCTGGGGCGGGGGAGGCTCCCATCGGGGCTCCTACAATGAGCAGTTCTTC	CAWGGGGSHRGSYNEQFF
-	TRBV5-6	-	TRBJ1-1	TGTGCCAGCAGCAAGAGGGCGCGCAACACTGAAGCTTTCTTT	CASSKRARNTEAFF
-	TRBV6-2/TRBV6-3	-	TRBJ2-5	TGTGCCAGCGGCCCCCGGCGGCAAGAGACCCAGTACTTC	CASGPRRQETQYF
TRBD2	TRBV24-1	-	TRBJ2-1	TGTGCCACCAGTGGGGGGGGACTAGTTTCCTACAATGAGCAGTTCTTC	CATSGGGLVSYNEQFF
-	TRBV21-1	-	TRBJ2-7	TGTGCCAGCAGCAACGGGACACCAGCCTCCGAGCAGTACTTC	CASSNGTPASEQYF
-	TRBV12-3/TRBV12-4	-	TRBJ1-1	TGTGCCAGCAGTTTCGCCGGGGAAGCTTTCTTT	CASSFAGEAFF
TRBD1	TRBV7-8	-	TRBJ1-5	TGTGCCAGCAGCTTACGCCCCGCGGGACAGGGGATCAATCAGCCCCAGCATTTT	CASSLRPAGQGINQPQHF
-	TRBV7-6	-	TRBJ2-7	TGTGCCAGCAGCTTAGAATGGGGGGACGCTACCTACGAGCAGTACTTC	CASSLEWGDATYEQYF
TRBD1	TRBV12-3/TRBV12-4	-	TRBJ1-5	TGTGCCAGCGGTAACAGGGGGAATCAGCCCCAGCATTTT	CASGNRGNQPQHF
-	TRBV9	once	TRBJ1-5	TGTGCCAGCAGCGCCGTTAGCAATCAGCCCCAGCATTTT	CASSAVSNQPQHF
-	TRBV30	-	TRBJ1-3	TGTGCCTGGAGTGTAGGGGCTGGAAACACCATATATTTT	CAWSVGAGNTIYF
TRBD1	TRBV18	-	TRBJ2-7	TGTGCCAGCTCACCCCGTGGGGGACAGGGACGCGAGCAGTACTTC	CASSPRGGQGREQYF
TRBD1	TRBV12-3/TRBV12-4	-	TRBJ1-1	TGTGCCAGTACGGGACAGGGCAACACTGAAGCTTTCTTT	CASTGQGNTEAFF
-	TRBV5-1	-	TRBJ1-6	TGCGCCAGCAAGGCGGCAGGGTCAAATTCACCCCTCCACTTT	CASKAAGSNSPLHF
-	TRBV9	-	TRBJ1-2	TGTGCCAGCAGCGTTACAGGCAGGAACTATGGCTACACCTTC	CASSVTGRNYGYTF
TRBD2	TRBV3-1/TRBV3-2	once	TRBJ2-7	TGTGCCAGCAGCCGGACTAGCGGGTTCTCCTACGAGCAGTACTTC	CASSRTSGFSYEQYF
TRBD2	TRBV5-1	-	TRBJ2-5	TGCGCCAGCAGCTTGTCGGGGACTACCCAAGAGACCCAGTACTTC	CASSLSGTTQETQYF
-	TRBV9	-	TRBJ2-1	TGTGCCAGCAGCGCCCGTTATCTACGCGGGCAAGGTGAGCAGTTCTTC	CASSARYLRGQGEQFF
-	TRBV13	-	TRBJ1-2	TGTGCCAGCAGCCGCAACAGGGTCGGCTATGGCTACACCTTC	CASSRNRVGYGYTF
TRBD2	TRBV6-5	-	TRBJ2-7	TGTGCCAGCAGTTACGGGAGGGCCGACTACGAGCAGTACTTC	CASSYGRADYEQYF
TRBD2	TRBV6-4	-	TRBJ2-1	TGTGCCAGCAGTGACCATGGATCGCGGACTAGCGGGAGGGCCGATGGCTACAATGAGCAGTTCTTC	CASSDHGSRTSGRADGYNEQFF
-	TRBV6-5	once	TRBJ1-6	TGTGCCAGCAGTTTGGAGTCTGCCACCCGATCACCCCTCCACTTT	CASSLESATRSPLHF
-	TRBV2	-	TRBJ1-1	TGTGCCAGCATTGAGAACCCCAGGTGGGAAGCTTTCTTT	CASIENPRWEAFF
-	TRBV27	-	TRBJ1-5	TGTGCCAGCAGTTTTGGGGGGGATCAGCCCCAGCATTTT	CASSFGGDQPQHF
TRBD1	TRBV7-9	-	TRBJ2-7	TGTGCCAGCAGCCCCCGGACAGGGCCCTACGAGCAGTACTTC	CASSPRTGPYEQYF
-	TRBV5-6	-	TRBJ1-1	TGTGCCAGCAGCTCCCAAGGACGGTCAAAAGGGGACACTGAAGCTTTCTTT	CASSSQGRSKGDTEAFF
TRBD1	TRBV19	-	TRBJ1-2	TGTGCCAGTAGTCAACGGACAGGGCTCATCACCTATGGCTACACCTTC	CASSQRTGLITYGYTF
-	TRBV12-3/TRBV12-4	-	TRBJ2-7	TGTGCCAGCAGTTTAGTAGCCTTCCAGGAGCAGTACTTC	CASSLVAFQEQYF
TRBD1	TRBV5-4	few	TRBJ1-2	TGTGCCAGCAGCTTGGCCGGGACAGGGGGGAATGGCTACACCTTC	CASSLAGTGGNGYTF
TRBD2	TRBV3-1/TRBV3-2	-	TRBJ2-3	TGTGCCAGCAGCCAAGCTGAGACTAGCGGACTCACAGATACGCAGTATTTT	CASSQAETSGLTDTQYF
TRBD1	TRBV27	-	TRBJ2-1	TGTGCCAGCAGTTTCCCGGGACAGGGGATCAATGAGCAGTTCTTC	CASSFPGQGINEQFF
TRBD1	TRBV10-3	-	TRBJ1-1	TGTGCCATCAGTGTCGGAGCAGACAGGGACGCTGAAGCTTTCTTT	CAISVGADRDAEAFF
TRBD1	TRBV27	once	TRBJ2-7	TGTGCCAGCAGTTTCGGGACAGGGCGGTACGAGCAGTACTTC	CASSFGTGRYEQYF